The next 23 T cell receptor beta chains were all read from a single sample in a study of blood T cell repertoires in COVID-19 (dated by TCRdb to 2020 to 2022). Receptor libraries were prepared by the immunoSEQ multiplex PCR assay. The clones in this table, taken by TCRdb from immuneACCESS, are in-frame only. Not every clone is retained; where verified, under half of the shortfall comes from an unresolved V gene, and the cause of the rest is unknown. This sample has approximately 72,000 clones in its table, and roughly nine tenths of those were observed once. Over 1.2% of the sample rests with the top ten. The sample taken for sequencing was peripheral blood. The receptors derive from a man aged 55-75 years with acute or convalescent COVID-19.

This clone was counted between two and nine times. This chain joins TRBV12-5 and TRBJ1-1; possible D gene TRBD1, 5 bases. In germline, CDR1 is LGHNT, CDR2 FRNRAP. The V and J ends lost 6 bases and 7 bases respectively, with 12 bases between them. This CDR3 is built from 12 residues. The CDR3 DNA is TGTGCTAGTGGACAGGCTTCGGGTGAAGCTTTCTTT. Translation gives CASGQASGEAFF.

The chain couples TRBV19 to TRBJ1-1; 8 bases agree with TRBD1. Unmatched junction bases numbered 12, after V lost 5 bases and J lost 4 bases. The CDR3 runs to 16 residues. Germline values: CDR1 LNHDA, CDR2 SQIVND (reference sequence). The CDR3 sequence: CASSLGQGASGTEAFF. CDR3 bases: TGTGCCAGTAGTTTGGGGCAGGGGGCGTCGGGCACTGAAGCTTTCTTT.

CDR3 sequence (DNA): TGTGCCAGCTCACCACAGATGGGGCGATCTGGAAACACCATATATTTT. Translated: CASSPQMGRSGNTIYF. The chain combines TRBV18 with TRBJ1-3; D perhaps matches TRBD1 (5 bases). Per germline, CDR1 KGHSH and CDR2 LQKENI. The CDR3 contains 16 residues. V was cut by 1 base and J by 1 base, with 11 bases left in between. The full variable domain, completed using reference TRBV18 and TRBJ1-3, is NAGVMQNPRHLVRRRGQEARLRCSPMKGHSHVYWYRQLPEEGLKFMVYLQKENIIDESGMPKERFSAEFPKEGPSILRIQQVVRGDSAAYFCASSPQMGRSGNTIYFGEGSWLTVV.

The chain links TRBV29-1 to TRBJ2-7; possibly TRBD1 for D (6 bases). V was shortened by 5 bases and J by 4 bases, with 18 bases between the two germline ends. Germline loops: CDR1 SQVTM, CDR2 ANQGSEA. This CDR3 has 14 residues. The CDR3 bases are TGCAGCGTTTCTACCGGGACATATGGATACGAGCAGTACTTC. Protein product: CSVSTGTYGYEQYF.

V gene TRBV6-2 or TRBV6-3 combines with J gene TRBJ1-3; D ambiguous. The CDR3 runs 12 residues. Germline CDR1 MNHEY, CDR2 SVGEGT. Trimming took 2 bases from V and 4 from J, leaving 3 bases between them. As DNA, the CDR3 is TGTGCCAGCAGTTACCAAGGAAACACCATATATTTT. Translation gives CASSYQGNTIYF.

This clone has only one observation. V usage is TRBV6-2 or TRBV6-3 and J usage is TRBJ1-2; D is perhaps TRBD1 (5 bases). Germline V gene lookup returns CDR1 MNHEY and CDR2 SVGEGT. This CDR3 region has 17 residues. The V gene lost 1 base and the J gene lost 3 bases, with 18 bases spanning the gap. CDR3 DNA: TGTGCCAGCAGTTACTGGTACAGGCGACCGTCCCACTATGGCTACACCTTC. Encoded protein: CASSYWYRRPSHYGYTF.

The V gene is TRBV20-1, the J gene TRBJ2-1; 7 bases map to TRBD1. The CDR3 runs to 11 residues. V shed 3 bases, J shed 12 bases, and the junction held 5 bases outside the gene matches. Germline V CDR1 and CDR2: DFQATT, SNEGSKA (reference sequence). The CDR3 DNA follows: TGCAGTGCTAGTAAGGGGGCTCGGCAGTTCTTC. It specifies CSASKGARQFF.

The rearrangement uses TRBV5-1 and TRBJ2-2; D is perhaps TRBD1 (6 bases). V lost 0 bases and J 5 bases, leaving 8 bases between the germline ends. The germline V gene encodes CDR1 SGHRS and CDR2 YFSETQ. This CDR3 region has 14 residues. This chain's CDR3 is CASSLAQGTGELFF. In DNA form, the CDR3 reads TGCGCCAGCAGCTTGGCCCAGGGGACCGGGGAGCTGTTTTTT.

The V call is TRBV9, the J call TRBJ1-2; D is possibly TRBD1 (5 bases). CDR3 length: 13 amino acids. Germline CDR1 is SGDLS and CDR2 is YYNGEE. V was clipped by 0 bases and J by 4 bases, with 7 bases between them. CDR3 coding DNA: TGTGCCAGCAGCGTAGGGCAGGGCTATGGCTACACCTTC. This translates into CASSVGQGYGYTF.

The rearrangement links TRBV28 to TRBJ1-2; 10 bases are shared with TRBD1. V lost 6 bases to trimming and J lost 3 bases; unmatched junction nucleotides: 7. The germline V gene has CDR1 MDHEN and CDR2 SYDVKM. This CDR3 has 15 amino acids. In DNA form, the CDR3 reads TGTGCCAGCAGACGTCCCGGGACAGGGGACTATGGCTACACCTTC. Encoded protein: CASRRPGTGDYGYTF.

The rearrangement joins TRBV3-1 (or the pseudogene TRBV3-2) to TRBJ2-7; D unclear. Germline values: CDR1 LGHDT, CDR2 YNNKEL (reference sequence). V was shortened by 4 bases and J by 2 bases, with 6 bases between the two germline ends. This CDR3 has 12 amino acids. CDR3 nucleotides: TGTGCCAGCAGCCCCCGAGCCTACGAGCAGTACTTC. As protein: CASSPRAYEQYF.

V is TRBV27 and J is TRBJ2-3; TRBD1 matches at 7 bases. Germline V gives CDR1 MNHEY, CDR2 SMNVEV (reference sequence). This CDR3 region has 13 residues. The V and J ends lost 6 bases and 3 bases, in that order; junction bases with no gene match: 3. The CDR3, as DNA: TGTGCCAGCAGAGACAGGGTGACAGATACGCAGTATTTT. Its protein product is CASRDRVTDTQYF.

The V and J genes are TRBV20-1 and TRBJ2-3; D might be TRBD2 (6 bases). Trimming shortened V by 3 bases and J by 5 bases, and 15 bases separated the two germline ends. Germline V lookup: CDR1 DFQATT, CDR2 SNEGSKA (reference sequence). CDR3 length: 14 amino acids. CDR3: CSASRDSLGDTQYF. Written as DNA, the CDR3 is TGCAGTGCTAGTCGGGACTCTCTCGGAGATACGCAGTATTTT.

The chain uses TRBV10-2 and TRBJ2-7; D is possibly TRBD1 (5 bases). The CDR3 is 13 amino acids. V was trimmed by 6 bases and J by 0 bases, leaving 9 bases between them. Germline CDR1 is WSHSY and CDR2 is SAAADI. The DNA for the CDR3 is TGCGCCAGCAGCTACAGGCTCTCCTACGAGCAGTACTTC. Protein sequence: CASSYRLSYEQYF.

CDR3 nucleotides: TGTGCCAGCAGCCCCAGGGACTCTGGGGCCAACGTCCTGACTTTC. It encodes CASSPRDSGANVLTF. V gene TRBV27 combines with J gene TRBJ2-6; possible D gene TRBD1, 5 bases. The CDR3 runs 15 residues. V dropped 6 bases and J dropped 0 bases, with 9 bases sitting between them. Germline lookup yields CDR1 MNHEY and CDR2 SMNVEV (reference sequence).

This clone was recorded once. This rearrangement joins TRBV5-1 to TRBJ1-2, with D maybe TRBD1 (6 bases). Trimming cost V 0 bases and J 6 bases, with 18 bases left between them. The CDR3 contains 16 residues. Germline CDR1 reads SGHRS; CDR2 reads YFSETQ. CDR3 sequence (DNA): TGCGCCAGCAGCTTGGTTATCACAGGGAAGGTCGATGGCTACACCTTC. Encoded protein: CASSLVITGKVDGYTF.

V is TRBV3-1 (or the pseudogene TRBV3-2) and J is TRBJ2-4, with TRBD2 matching over 15 bases. Losses at the gene ends were 3 bases for V and 11 bases for J; bases not matched to a gene: 8. The length of the CDR3 is 16 residues. Germline V CDR1 and CDR2: LGHDT, YNNKEL (reference sequence). CDR3 amino acids: CASSQGLAGGLTVQYF. The CDR3 DNA reads as TGTGCCAGCAGCCAGGGACTAGCGGGGGGTCTAACCGTTCAGTACTTC.

The rearrangement uses TRBV10-3 and TRBJ1-2; TRBD1 agrees at 7 bases. V lost 6 bases to trimming and J lost 4 bases; unmatched junction nucleotides: 8. Germline V gene sequence: CDR1 ENHRY, CDR2 SYGVKD. The CDR3 covers 14 residues. The CDR3 sequence: CAISDDREGYGYTF. CDR3 DNA sequence: TGTGCCATCAGCGATGACAGGGAAGGCTATGGCTACACCTTC.

The genes are TRBV24-1 and TRBJ2-1; 9 bases line up with TRBD1. V shed 1 base and J 5 bases; nucleotides not matched to a gene: 5. There are 16 residues in the CDR3. In germline, CDR1 is KGHDR, CDR2 SFDVKD. CDR3: CATSDFGQGTDNEQFF. Here the CDR3 DNA reads TGTGCCACCAGTGATTTTGGACAGGGGACAGACAATGAGCAGTTCTTC.

This clone turned up a few times. The rearrangement uses TRBV10-1 and TRBJ2-7; D perhaps matches TRBD1 (5 bases). Looked up from germline, CDR1 is WNHNN and CDR2 is SYGVQD (reference sequence). Trimming stripped 3 bases from V and 5 bases from J, with 11 bases between. The CDR3 runs to 13 residues. The CDR3 nucleotides read TGCGCCAGCAGTGAAATTGGCAGGGACGAGCAGTACTTC. Translating gives CASSEIGRDEQYF.

The J gene is TRBJ1-5, the V gene TRBV19; D remains ambiguous. V lost 3 bases and J lost 2, with 5 bases in between. The CDR3 has 13 residues. Germline loops: CDR1 LNHDA, CDR2 SQIVND (reference sequence). In nucleotides, the CDR3 is TGTGCCAGTAGTATCGGGGGCAATCAGCCCCAGCATTTT. This translates into CASSIGGNQPQHF.

This clone was seen a few times. The chain links TRBV6-1 to TRBJ2-2, with TRBD1 matching over 7 bases. Germline lookup yields CDR1 MNHNS and CDR2 SASEGT. The trim removed 2 bases at V and 6 bases at J, leaving 6 bases unmatched. The CDR3 covers 15 residues. CDR3 bases: TGTGCCAGCAGTGAATATACAGGGGTTGCCGGGGAGCTGTTTTTT. The encoded protein is CASSEYTGVAGELFF.

V and J are TRBV5-1 and TRBJ2-3; 11 positions agree with TRBD1. CDR3 length equals 16 residues. J lost 6 bases, V lost 1 base, and 7 bases had no gene match. CDR1 is SGHRS, CDR2 YFSETQ, per germline. In DNA, the CDR3 is TGCGCCAGCAGCTTGTCCGGGACAGGGGGTGGGGATACGCAGTATTTT. This translates into CASSLSGTGGGDTQYF.